The following is a TCR beta chain sequence with its context. Its antigen is still unknown. Germline V gene sequence: CDR1 SQVTM, CDR2 ANQGSEA. Trimming pared 7 bases from V and 2 bases from J, leaving 9 bases between. This CDR3 is 13 amino acids long. These data belong to a study of blood T cells in healthy people across ages. Healthy Caucasian individuals from Russia aged about 6 to 100 served as donors. Points from the study as a whole: Without sorted subsets, naive and antigen-experienced compartments could not be conclusively compared. In long-lived donors, naive CD4+ cell counts and diversity exceeded those of aged donors.

For the second PCR, which ran for 7 to 11 cycles, a sample-barcoded 5' primer and a J-beta primer mix were used. TCRdb processed the 5' RACE reads anew with MiXCR; each CDR3 protein has one entry. The repertoire holds about 580,000 distinct CDR3 sequences, with 40% to 55% as singletons. The genes are TRBV29-1 and TRBJ2-6; D ambiguous. Sequencing input: blood. This clonotype originated in a man of 80 years or more in good health. The CDR3, as DNA: TGCAGCGGTGCCCAAACTGGGGCCAACGTCCTGACTTTC. This gives the protein CSGAQTGANVLTF.